The source of this T cell receptor beta chain is a study of synovial regulatory T cells in juvenile arthritis. Germline V gene lookup returns CDR1 SNHLY and CDR2 FYNNEI. The length of the CDR3 is 12 residues. A DNA sequence was not provided. Donors were some eleven juvenile idiopathic arthritis patients with active disease, 3 polyarticular and 8 oligoarticular. Assay: immunoSEQ multiplex PCR; the TCRdb copy retains only in-frame clones and omits some. This repertoire includes about 10,000 clones. The chain couples TRBV2 to TRBJ1-2; TCRdb's D gene call, TRBD1, goes unchecked for lack of DNA. This sequence originates from a donor younger than 30 with juvenile idiopathic arthritis. Input material: Treg cells from blood. The sample's subset: remaining (HLA-DR-negative) circulating blood Treg cells. The CDR3 sequence: CATRDSLYGYTF.